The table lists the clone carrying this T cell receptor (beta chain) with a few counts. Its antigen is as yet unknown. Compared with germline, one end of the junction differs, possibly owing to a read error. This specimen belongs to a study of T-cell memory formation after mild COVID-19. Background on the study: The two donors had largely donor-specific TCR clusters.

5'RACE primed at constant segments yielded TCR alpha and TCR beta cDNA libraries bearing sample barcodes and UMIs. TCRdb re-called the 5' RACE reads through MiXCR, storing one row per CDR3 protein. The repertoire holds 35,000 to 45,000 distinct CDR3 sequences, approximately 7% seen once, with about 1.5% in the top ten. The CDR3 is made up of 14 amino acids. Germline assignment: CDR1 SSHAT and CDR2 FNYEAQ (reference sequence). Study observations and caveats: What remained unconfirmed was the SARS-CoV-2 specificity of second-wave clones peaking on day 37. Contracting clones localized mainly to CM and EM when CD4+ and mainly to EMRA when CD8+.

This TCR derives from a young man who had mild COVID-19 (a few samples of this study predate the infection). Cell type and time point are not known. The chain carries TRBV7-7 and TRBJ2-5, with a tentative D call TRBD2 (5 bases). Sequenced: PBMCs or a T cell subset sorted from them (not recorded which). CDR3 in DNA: TGTGCTAGCAGCTTCTACGGACTCCAAGAGACCCAGTACTTC. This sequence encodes CASSFYGLQETQYF. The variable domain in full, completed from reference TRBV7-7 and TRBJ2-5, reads GAGVSQSPRYKVTKRGQDVTLRCDPISSHATLYWYQQALGQGPEFLTYFNYEAQPDKSGLPSDRFSAERPEGSISTLTIQRTEQRDSAMYRCASSFYGLQETQYFGPGTRLLVL.